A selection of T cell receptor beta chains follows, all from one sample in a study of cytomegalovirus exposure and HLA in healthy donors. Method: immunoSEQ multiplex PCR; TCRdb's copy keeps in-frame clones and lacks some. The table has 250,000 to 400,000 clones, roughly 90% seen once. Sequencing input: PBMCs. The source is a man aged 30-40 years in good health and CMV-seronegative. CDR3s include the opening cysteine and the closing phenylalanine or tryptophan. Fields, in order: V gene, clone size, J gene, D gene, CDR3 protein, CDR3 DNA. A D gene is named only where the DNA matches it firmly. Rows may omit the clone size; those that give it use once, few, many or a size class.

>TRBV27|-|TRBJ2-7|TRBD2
CASRRGGGFYEQYF
TGTGCCAGCAGGCGGGGGGGAGGCTTCTACGAGCAGTACTTC
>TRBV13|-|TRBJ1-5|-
CASSSLGGPQHF
TGTGCCAGCAGCTCGCTGGGGGGGCCCCAGCATTTT
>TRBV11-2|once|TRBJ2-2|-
CASSLDRGGELFF
TGTGCCAGCAGCTTAGATAGGGGCGGGGAGCTGTTTTTT
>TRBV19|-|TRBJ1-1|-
CASRLGASEAFF
TGTGCCAGTAGGTTGGGGGCAAGTGAAGCTTTCTTT
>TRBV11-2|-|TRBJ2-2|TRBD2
CASSPLAGGSYTGELFF
TGTGCCAGCAGCCCGTTAGCGGGGGGTTCGTACACCGGGGAGCTGTTTTTT
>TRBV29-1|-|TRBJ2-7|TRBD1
CSVGGTGDEQYF
TGCAGCGTTGGAGGGACAGGGGACGAGCAGTACTTC
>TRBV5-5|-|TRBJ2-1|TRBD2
CASSSLAGSSYNEQFF
TGTGCCAGCAGCTCCCTAGCGGGGAGCTCCTACAATGAGCAGTTCTTC
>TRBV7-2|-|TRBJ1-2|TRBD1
CASSLIGQVSNYGYTF
TGTGCCAGCAGCCTCATCGGACAGGTTTCGAACTATGGCTACACCTTC
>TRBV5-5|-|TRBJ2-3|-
CACFRESSTDTQYF
TGTGCCTGTTTTCGGGAGTCAAGCACAGATACGCAGTATTTT
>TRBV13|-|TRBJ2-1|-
CASSLSGYNEQFF
TGTGCCAGCAGCTTATCAGGGTACAATGAGCAGTTCTTC
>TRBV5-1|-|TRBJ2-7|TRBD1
CASSFSPGQGTGRQYF
TGCGCCAGCAGCTTTTCCCCGGGACAGGGGACAGGGAGGCAGTACTTC
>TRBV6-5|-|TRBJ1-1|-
CASSYGHGTEAFF
TGTGCCAGCAGTTACGGACATGGGACTGAAGCTTTCTTT
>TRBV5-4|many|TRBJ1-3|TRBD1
CASSRDSGNTIYF
TGTGCCAGCAGTCGGGACAGTGGAAACACCATATATTTT
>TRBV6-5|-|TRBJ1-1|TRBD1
CASSYSNRGRAEAFF
TGTGCCAGCAGTTACTCGAACAGGGGGCGGGCTGAAGCTTTCTTT
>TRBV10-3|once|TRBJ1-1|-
CAISANAVNTEAFF
TGTGCCATCTCCGCCAATGCGGTGAACACTGAAGCTTTCTTT
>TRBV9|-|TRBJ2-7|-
CASSPRTDAYEQYF
TGTGCCAGCAGCCCAAGGACTGATGCCTACGAGCAGTACTTC
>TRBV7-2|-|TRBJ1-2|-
CASSFSLGGYYGYTF
TGTGCCAGCAGCTTTAGTCTAGGGGGTTACTATGGCTACACCTTC
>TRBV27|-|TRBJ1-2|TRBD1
CASSSHRGHGYTF
TGTGCCAGCAGTTCACACAGGGGGCACGGCTACACCTTC
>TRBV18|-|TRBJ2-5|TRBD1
CASSPHRGGETQYF
TGTGCCAGCTCACCCCACAGGGGCGGGGAGACCCAGTACTTC
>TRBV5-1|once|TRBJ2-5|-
CASSGGSGGTQYF
TGCGCCAGCAGCGGGGGGTCCGGGGGGACCCAGTACTTC